Listed here are 4 T cell receptor beta chains from one sample, sequenced in a study of T cells in Graves' hyperthyroidism and ophthalmopathy. There were TCR beta CDR3 regions amplified from RNA transcripts. The HTBI primer set was used in a first-round RT-PCR of the TCR CDR3. MiXCR, applied by TCRdb to the multiplex PCR reads, yields one record per CDR3 protein. Altogether hundreds of thousands of distinct CDR3 sequences are present, 11% to 15% being singletons, with the ten largest covering over 25%. Input material: blood. The receptors derive from a man between 50 and 59 years old with Graves' ophthalmopathy.

There are a few counts of this clonotype. The CDR3 loop reads CASSGTQGVGDTQYF. The CDR3 DNA is TGTGCCAGCAGCGGGACGCAGGGAGTTGGGGATACGCAGTATTTT. The V call is TRBV5-6, the J call TRBJ2-3; D possibly matches TRBD1 or TRBD2 (5 bases each). With 4 bases removed from V and 6 bases from J, the gap between germline ends came to 18 bases. There are 15 residues in the CDR3. The V gene's germline CDR1 is SGHDT and CDR2 YYEEEE.

The sample holds a few counts of this clonotype. The V call is TRBV15, the J call TRBJ1-5; TRBD1 agrees at 10 bases. The germline gives CDR1 LNHNV, CDR2 YYDKDF (reference sequence). The CDR3 is made up of 18 amino acids. V trimming: 0 bases; J trimming: 5 bases; junction bases outside the gene matches: 10. The CDR3 loop reads CATSREFGDRGSDQPQHF. CDR3 DNA sequence: TGTGCCACCAGCAGAGAATTCGGGGACAGGGGATCTGATCAGCCCCAGCATTTT.

The rearrangement links TRBV7-8 to TRBJ1-6; 8 positions match TRBD1. Trimming took 2 bases from V and 3 from J; bases not matched to a gene: 3. CDR3 length equals 16 residues. Looked up from germline, CDR1 is SGHVS and CDR2 is FQNEAQ. Here the CDR3 reads CASSLYGQGYNSPLHF. CDR3 nucleotide sequence: TGTGCCAGCAGCTTATACGGACAGGGCTATAATTCACCCCTCCACTTT.

This clonotype has only a few counts. The genes are TRBV11-3 and TRBJ2-1, with 12 bases lining up with TRBD2. The trim removed 5 bases at V and 2 bases at J, leaving 4 bases unmatched. Germline V CDR1 and CDR2: SGHNT, YENEEA. The CDR3 covers 16 residues. The CDR3 nucleotides are TGTGCCAGCAGCCCGACTAGCGGGAGTACCTACAATGAGCAGTTCTTC. It encodes CASSPTSGSTYNEQFF.